This TCR beta chain was recovered during a study of blood T cell repertoires in COVID-19. In the authors' methods: The authors estimated nucleated cell counts from reference gene primer amplification. Profiling relied on immunoSEQ multiplex PCR, and the TCRdb table lists in-frame clones only, not all of them. Clone size and V and J calls were adopted from that table, with D and trimming inferred from the DNA. This table holds about 190,000 clones, more than 75% found once. Only a few counts were recorded for this clone. V was cut by 7 bases and J by 2 bases, with 14 bases left in between. The CDR3 consists of 14 residues. Germline V CDR1 and CDR2: MNHNY, SVGAGI (reference sequence).

This sequence joins TRBV6-6 and TRBJ1-2, with D perhaps matching TRBD1 (6 bases). Sample: peripheral blood. This receptor was obtained from a man aged 35 to 55 with active or convalescent COVID-19. The CDR3 is CASNPTDRNYGYTF. The CDR3 DNA reads as TGTGCCAGCAACCCTACAGACAGGAACTATGGCTACACCTTC.